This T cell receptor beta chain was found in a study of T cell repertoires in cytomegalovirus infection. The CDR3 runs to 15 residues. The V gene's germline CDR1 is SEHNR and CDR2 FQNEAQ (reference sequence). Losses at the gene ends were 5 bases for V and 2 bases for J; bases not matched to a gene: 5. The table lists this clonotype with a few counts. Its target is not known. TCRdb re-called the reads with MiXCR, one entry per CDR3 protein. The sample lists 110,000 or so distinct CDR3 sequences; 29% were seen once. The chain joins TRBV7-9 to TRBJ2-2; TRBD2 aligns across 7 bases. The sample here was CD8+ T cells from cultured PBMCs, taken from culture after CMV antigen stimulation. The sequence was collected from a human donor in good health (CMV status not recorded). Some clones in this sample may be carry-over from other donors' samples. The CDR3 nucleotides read TGTGCCAGCAGCCGCCTAGCGGCTAACACCGGGGAGCTGTTTTTT. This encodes CASSRLAANTGELFF.